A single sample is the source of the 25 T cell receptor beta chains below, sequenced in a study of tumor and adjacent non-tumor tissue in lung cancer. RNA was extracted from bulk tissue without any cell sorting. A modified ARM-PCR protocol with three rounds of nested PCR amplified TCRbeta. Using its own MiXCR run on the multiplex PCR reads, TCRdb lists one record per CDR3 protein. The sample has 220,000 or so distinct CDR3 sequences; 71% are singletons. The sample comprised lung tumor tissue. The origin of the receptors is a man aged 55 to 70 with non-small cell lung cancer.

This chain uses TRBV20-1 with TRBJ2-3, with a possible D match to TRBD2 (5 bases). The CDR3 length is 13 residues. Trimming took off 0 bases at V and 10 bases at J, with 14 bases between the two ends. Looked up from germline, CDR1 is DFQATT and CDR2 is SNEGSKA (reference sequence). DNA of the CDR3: TGCAGTGCTAGAGATCTGAGGGCTGGTGCGCAGTATTTT. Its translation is CSARDLRAGAQYF.

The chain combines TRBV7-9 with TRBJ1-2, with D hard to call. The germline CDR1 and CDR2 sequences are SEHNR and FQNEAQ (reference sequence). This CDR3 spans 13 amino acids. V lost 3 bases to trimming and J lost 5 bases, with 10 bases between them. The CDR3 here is CASSFMDLYGYTF. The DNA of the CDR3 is TGTGCCAGCAGCTTCATGGATCTATATGGCTACACCTTC.

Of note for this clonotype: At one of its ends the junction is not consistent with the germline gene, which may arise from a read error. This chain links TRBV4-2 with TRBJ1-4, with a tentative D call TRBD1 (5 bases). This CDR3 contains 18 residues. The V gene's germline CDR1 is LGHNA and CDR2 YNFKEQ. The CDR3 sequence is CASSRDGPSQATNEKLFF. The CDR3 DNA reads TGTGCCAGTAGCCGAGATGGTCCGTCACAGGCAACTAATGAAAAACTGTTTTTT.

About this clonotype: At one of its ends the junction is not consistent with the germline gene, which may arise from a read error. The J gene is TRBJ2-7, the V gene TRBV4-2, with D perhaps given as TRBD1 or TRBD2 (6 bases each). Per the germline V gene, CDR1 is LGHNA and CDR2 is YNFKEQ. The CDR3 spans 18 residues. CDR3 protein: CASSPSWASDGGTYEQYF. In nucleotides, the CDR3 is TGTGCCAGCAGCCCATCCTGGGCTAGTGACGGCGGGACATACGAGCAATACTTC.

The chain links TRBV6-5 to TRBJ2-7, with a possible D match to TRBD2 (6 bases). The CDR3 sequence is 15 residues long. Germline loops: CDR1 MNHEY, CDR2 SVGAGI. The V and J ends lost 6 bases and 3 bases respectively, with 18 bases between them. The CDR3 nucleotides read TGTGCCAGCAGCAATGGGGGAGGCACTCACTACGAGCAGTACTTC. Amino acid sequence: CASSNGGGTHYEQYF.

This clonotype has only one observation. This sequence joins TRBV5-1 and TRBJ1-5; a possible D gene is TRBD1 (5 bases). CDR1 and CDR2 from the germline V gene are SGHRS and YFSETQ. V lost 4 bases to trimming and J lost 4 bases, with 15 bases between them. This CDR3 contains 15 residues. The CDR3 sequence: CASSRGETNNQPQHF. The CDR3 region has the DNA TGCGCCAGCAGCCGGGGGGAGACTAATAATCAGCCCCAGCATTTT.

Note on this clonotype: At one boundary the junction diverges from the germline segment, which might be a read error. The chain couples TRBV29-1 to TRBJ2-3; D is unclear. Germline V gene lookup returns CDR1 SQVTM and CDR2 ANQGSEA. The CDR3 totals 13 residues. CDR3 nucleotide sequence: TGCAGCGCCCCGTCAGATGGCACAGATGCGCAGTATTTT. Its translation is CSAPSDGTDAQYF.

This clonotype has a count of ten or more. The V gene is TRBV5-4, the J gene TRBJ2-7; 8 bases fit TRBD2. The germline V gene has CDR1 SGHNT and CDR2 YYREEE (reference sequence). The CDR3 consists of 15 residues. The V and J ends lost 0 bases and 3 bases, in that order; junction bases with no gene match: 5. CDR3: CASSLDPSGSYEQYF. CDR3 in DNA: TGTGCCAGCAGCTTGGATCCGAGCGGGAGCTACGAGCAGTACTTC.

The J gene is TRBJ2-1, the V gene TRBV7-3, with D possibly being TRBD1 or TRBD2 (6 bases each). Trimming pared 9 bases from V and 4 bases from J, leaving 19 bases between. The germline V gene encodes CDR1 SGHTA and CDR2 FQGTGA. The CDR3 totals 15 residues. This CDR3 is CASSPDQGTYNEQFF. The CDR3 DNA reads TGTGCCAGTAGCCCCGATCAGGGGACTTACAATGAGCAGTTCTTC.

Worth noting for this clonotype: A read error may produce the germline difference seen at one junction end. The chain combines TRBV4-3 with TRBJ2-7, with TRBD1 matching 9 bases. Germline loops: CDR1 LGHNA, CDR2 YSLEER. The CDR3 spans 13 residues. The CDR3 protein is CASCQDRGDRVYF. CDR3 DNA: TGCGCCAGCTGCCAAGACCGAGGGGACAGGGTGTACTTC.

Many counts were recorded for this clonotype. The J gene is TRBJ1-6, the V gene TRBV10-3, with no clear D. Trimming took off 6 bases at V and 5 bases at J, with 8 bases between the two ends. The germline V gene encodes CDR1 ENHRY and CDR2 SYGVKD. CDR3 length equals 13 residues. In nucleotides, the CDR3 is TGTGCCATCAGGGACGGAAATAATTCACCCCTCCACTTT. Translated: CAIRDGNNSPLHF.

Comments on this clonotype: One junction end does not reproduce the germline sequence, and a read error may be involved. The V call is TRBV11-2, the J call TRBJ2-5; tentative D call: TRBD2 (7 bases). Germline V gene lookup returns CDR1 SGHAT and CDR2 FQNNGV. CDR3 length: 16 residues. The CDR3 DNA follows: TGCGCCAGCAGCTCCACAATGGGGGGGCCAAAGCAGGCCCAGTACTTC. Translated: CASSSTMGGPKQAQYF.

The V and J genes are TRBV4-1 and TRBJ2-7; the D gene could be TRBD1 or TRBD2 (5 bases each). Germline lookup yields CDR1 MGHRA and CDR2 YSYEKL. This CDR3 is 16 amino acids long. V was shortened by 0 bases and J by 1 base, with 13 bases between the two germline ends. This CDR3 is CASSQDWPGRSYEQYF. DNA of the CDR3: TGCGCCAGCAGCCAAGATTGGCCGGGGCGTTCCTACGAGCAGTACTTC.

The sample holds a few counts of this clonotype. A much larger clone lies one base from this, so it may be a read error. The CDR3 nucleotides read TGCGCCAGCAGTGGAAATCCAGTGGGAGGTTACAATGAGCAGTTCTTC. It is translated as CASSGNPVGGYNEQFF. The chain is built from TRBV10-1 and TRBJ2-1; a possible D gene is TRBD2 (6 bases). Germline lookup yields CDR1 WNHNN and CDR2 SYGVQD (reference sequence). The CDR3 is made up of 16 amino acids. V shed 4 bases and J shed 4 bases, with 17 bases lying between them.

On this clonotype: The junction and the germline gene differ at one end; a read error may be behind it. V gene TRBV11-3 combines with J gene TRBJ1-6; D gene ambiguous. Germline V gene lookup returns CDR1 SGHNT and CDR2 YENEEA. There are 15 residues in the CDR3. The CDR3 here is CANSPAMWIDSPLHF. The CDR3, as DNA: TGTGCCAACAGCCCAGCTATGTGGATTGATTCACCCCTCCACTTT.

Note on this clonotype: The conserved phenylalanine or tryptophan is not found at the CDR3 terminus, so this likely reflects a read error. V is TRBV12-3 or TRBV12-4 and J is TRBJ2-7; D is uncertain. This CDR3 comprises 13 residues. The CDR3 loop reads CVSSPAPSYEQYL. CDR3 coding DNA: TGTGTCAGCAGCCCGGCCCCCTCCTACGAGCAGTACCTC.

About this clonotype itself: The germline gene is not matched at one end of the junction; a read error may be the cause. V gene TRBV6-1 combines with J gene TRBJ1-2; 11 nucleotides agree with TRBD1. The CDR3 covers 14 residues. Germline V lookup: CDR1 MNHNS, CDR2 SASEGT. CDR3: CDSSEGQGANGYTF. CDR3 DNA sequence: TGTGACAGCAGTGAAGGACAGGGGGCAAATGGCTACACCTTC.

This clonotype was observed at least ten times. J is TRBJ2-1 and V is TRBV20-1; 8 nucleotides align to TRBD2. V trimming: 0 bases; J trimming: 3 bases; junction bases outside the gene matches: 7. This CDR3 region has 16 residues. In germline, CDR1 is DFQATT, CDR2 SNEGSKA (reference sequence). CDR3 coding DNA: TGCAGTGCTAGAGATTCGAGCGGGAGCAACTACAATGAGCAGTTCTTC. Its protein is CSARDSSGSNYNEQFF.

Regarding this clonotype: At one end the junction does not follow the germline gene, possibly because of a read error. The CDR3 region is CTRSLVSGAETQYF. The DNA for the CDR3 is TGTACCAGAAGCTTAGTCAGCGGGGCAGAGACCCAGTACTTC. This chain connects TRBV11-3 to TRBJ2-5, with 7 bases aligning to TRBD2. Germline CDR1 reads SGHNT; CDR2 reads YENEEA. The CDR3 sequence is 14 residues long.

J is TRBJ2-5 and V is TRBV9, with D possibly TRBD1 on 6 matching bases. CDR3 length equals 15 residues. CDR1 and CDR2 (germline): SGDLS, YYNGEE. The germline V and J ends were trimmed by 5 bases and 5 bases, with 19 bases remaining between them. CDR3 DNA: TGTGCCAGCAGTTCACAGGGCATGGTATGGGAGACCCAGTACTTC. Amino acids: CASSSQGMVWETQYF. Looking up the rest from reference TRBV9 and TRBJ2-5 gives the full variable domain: DSGVTQTPKHLITATGQRVTLRCSPRSGDLSVYWYQQSLDQGLQFLIQYYNGEERAKGNILERFSAQQFPDLHSELNLSSLELGDSALYFCASSSQGMVWETQYFGPGTRLLVL.

The chain's CDR3 is CASSLDPGGEIPLHF. CDR3 sequence (DNA): TGTGCCAGCAGCTTAGATCCCGGGGGAGAGATACCCCTCCACTTT. The V call is TRBV7-8, the J call TRBJ1-6; weak D call: TRBD1 (5 bases). Trimming took off 1 base at V and 12 bases at J, with 16 bases between the two ends. Looked up from germline, CDR1 is SGHVS and CDR2 is FQNEAQ. This CDR3 comprises 15 residues.

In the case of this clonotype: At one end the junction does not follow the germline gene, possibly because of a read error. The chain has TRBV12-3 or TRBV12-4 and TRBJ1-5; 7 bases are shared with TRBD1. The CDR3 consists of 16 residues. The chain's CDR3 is CASSLDRGRSDQPQDF. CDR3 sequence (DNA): TGTGCCAGCAGTTTAGACAGGGGTAGGAGCGATCAGCCCCAGGATTTT.

This chain's CDR3 is CASSIGGYMGTDTQYF. The CDR3 DNA is TGTGCCAGCAGTATCGGCGGTTACATGGGGACAGATACGCAGTATTTT. The chain uses TRBV28 and TRBJ2-3; the D is unclear. The V and J ends lost 5 bases and 3 bases respectively, with 18 bases between them. The CDR3 loop spans 16 amino acids. The germline CDR1 and CDR2 sequences are MDHEN and SYDVKM.

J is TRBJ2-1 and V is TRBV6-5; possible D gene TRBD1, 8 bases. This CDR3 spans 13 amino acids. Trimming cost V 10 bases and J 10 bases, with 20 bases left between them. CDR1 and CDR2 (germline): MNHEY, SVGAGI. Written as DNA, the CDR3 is TGTGCCAACAGGGAGACAGGGGAGGGGGAGCAGTTCTTC. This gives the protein CANRETGEGEQFF.

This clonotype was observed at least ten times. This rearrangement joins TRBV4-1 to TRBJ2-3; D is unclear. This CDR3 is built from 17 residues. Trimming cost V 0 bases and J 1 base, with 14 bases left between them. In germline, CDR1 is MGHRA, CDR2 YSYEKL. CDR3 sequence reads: CASSQDDSIFGTDTQYF. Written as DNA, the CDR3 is TGCGCCAGCAGCCAAGACGATTCCATTTTTGGCACAGATACGCAGTATTTT.